This T cell receptor beta chain was documented in a study of T cells expressing NK-cell markers. As concerns this clonotype: No antigen is known for it.

The CDR3 extends over 15 amino acids. Germline assignment: CDR1 MNHEY and CDR2 SMNVEV (reference sequence). Findings and caveats of the study: Of CD8+ T cells, about 1.0-8% belonged to dominant NKG2C+ clonotypes in roughly 6 donors.

The cDNA for TCR beta came from 5'RACE template switching with UMIs. TCRdb reprocessed the 5' RACE reads and stores each CDR3 protein as one record, lacking DNA. The sample data list under 200,000 distinct CDR3 sequences. This sequence originates from a woman between 18 and 70 years old in good health. This chain connects TRBV27 to TRBJ1-2; absent DNA, TCRdb's TRBD1 call cannot be checked. Sequencing was performed on blood T cells: a sorted CD56 or NKG2C T cell subset, CD4+ or CD8+ T cells, or bulk PBMC T cells (not recorded which). CDR3 region: CASSLSGTPLYGYTF.